Sequencing of this T cell receptor (beta chain) was carried out in a study of identical twins. Concerning this clonotype: Its specificity is unknown.

There were only healthy Caucasians among the donors. General study results and limits: In drawing conclusions, the study used cross-sectional statistical analysis and did not follow the same donors.

The CDR3 runs to 15 residues. The V end was cut by 5 bases, the J end by 4 bases, with 16 bases between. Germline V gives CDR1 SGHTA, CDR2 FQGNSA. A universal primer site came from template switching; cDNA carried unique molecular identifiers. TCRdb reprocessed the 5' RACE reads with MiXCR, giving one entry per CDR3 protein. The data hold approximately 600,000 distinct CDR3 sequences, with around a tenth observed a single time. The sample also formed part of further work on yellow fever vaccine responses in identical twins. That study adds: Reports say the vaccine T cell response in twins looked partly convergent and partly personalized.

Sequenced sample: PBMCs. The clonotype comes from a woman younger than 30 in good health. The gene calls are TRBV7-2 and TRBJ2-3; D is unclear. CDR3: CASSPLGSPADTQYF. For the CDR3, the DNA is TGTGCCAGCAGCCCCCTGGGATCCCCGGCAGATACGCAGTATTTT.